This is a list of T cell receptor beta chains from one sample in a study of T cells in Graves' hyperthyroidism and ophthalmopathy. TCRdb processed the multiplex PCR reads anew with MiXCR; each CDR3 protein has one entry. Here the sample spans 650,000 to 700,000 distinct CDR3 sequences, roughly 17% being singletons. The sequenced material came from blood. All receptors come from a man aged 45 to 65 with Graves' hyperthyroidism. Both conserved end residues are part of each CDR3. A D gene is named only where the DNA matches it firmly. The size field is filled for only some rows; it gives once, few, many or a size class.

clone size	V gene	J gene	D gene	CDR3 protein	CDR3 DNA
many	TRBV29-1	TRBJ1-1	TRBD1	CSVLSDRTNTEAFF	TGCAGCGTCCTTTCGGACAGGACAAACACTGAAGCTTTCTTT
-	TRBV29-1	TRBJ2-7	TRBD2	CSVEGSSGASYEQYF	TGCAGCGTTGAAGGGTCTAGCGGGGCATCCTACGAGCAGTACTTC
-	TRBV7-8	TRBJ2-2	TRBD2	CASSLGTSGRNTGELFF	TGTGCCAGCAGCCTTGGGACTAGCGGGAGGAACACCGGGGAGCTGTTTTTT
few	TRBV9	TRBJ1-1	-	CASSPEAGMNTEAFF	TGTGCCAGCAGCCCCGAGGCAGGGATGAACACTGAAGCTTTCTTT
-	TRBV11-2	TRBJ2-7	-	CASSSTGRVIIYEQYF	TGTGCCAGCAGTTCAACGGGACGGGTAATCATCTACGAGCAGTACTTC
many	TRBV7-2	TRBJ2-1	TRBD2	CASSPAVGASGLYNEQFF	TGTGCCAGCAGCCCTGCAGTCGGGGCTAGCGGATTGTACAATGAGCAGTTCTTC
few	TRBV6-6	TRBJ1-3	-	CASSYSDSFSGNTIYF	TGTGCCAGCAGTTACTCGGACAGCTTCTCTGGAAACACCATATATTTT
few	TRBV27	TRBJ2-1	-	CASSLSAASGNNEQFF	TGTGCCAGCAGTTTATCGGCAGCCTCAGGGAACAATGAGCAGTTCTTC
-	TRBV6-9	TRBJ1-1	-	CPSSYNPNTEAFF	TGTCCCAGCAGTTACAATCCGAACACTGAAGCTTTCTTT
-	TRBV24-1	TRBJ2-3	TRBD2	CATSESSGRAVDTQYF	TGTGCCACCAGTGAGTCTAGCGGGAGGGCCGTTGATACGCAGTATTTT
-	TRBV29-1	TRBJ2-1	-	CSVDEAGINNEQFF	TGCAGCGTTGATGAGGCGGGGATAAACAATGAGCAGTTCTTC
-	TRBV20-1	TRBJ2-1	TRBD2	CSAITGTTPSYNEQFF	TGCAGTGCAATCACCGGGACTACCCCCTCCTACAATGAGCAGTTCTTC
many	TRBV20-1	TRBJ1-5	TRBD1	CSARADRVSQPQHF	TGCAGTGCTAGAGCCGACAGGGTTTCTCAGCCCCAGCATTTT
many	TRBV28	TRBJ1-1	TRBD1	CASRLSPGQSAEAFF	TGTGCCAGCAGGCTTAGTCCGGGACAGTCGGCTGAAGCTTTCTTT
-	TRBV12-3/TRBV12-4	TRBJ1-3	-	CAGRDNSGNTIYF	TGTGCCGGTCGGGACAACTCTGGAAACACCATATATTTT
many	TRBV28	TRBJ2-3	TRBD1	CASSLQDRGGSTDTQYF	TGTGCCAGCAGTTTGCAAGACAGGGGGGGGAGCACAGATACGCAGTATTTT
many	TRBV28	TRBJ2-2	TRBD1	CASSSPGQQNTGELFF	TGTGCCAGCAGTTCCCCGGGACAGCAGAACACCGGGGAGCTGTTTTTT
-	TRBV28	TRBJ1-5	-	CASRGYTASNQPQHF	TGTGCCAGCAGAGGATATACAGCAAGCAATCAGCCCCAGCATTTT
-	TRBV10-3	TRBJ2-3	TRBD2	CAISGTSGSADTQYF	TGTGCCATCAGTGGGACTAGCGGGAGCGCAGATACGCAGTATTTT
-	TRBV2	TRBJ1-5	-	CASNVQGQHQPQHF	TGTGCCAGCAATGTACAGGGCCAACATCAGCCCCAGCATTTT
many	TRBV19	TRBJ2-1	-	CASRASAGPNEQFF	TGTGCCAGTAGAGCTAGTGCTGGACCGAATGAGCAGTTCTTC
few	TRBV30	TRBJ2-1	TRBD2	CAWRVPGLAGEQFF	TGTGCCTGGAGGGTCCCGGGACTAGCGGGGGAGCAGTTCTTC
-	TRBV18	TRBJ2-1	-	CASSLRGSRSSYNEQFF	TGTGCCAGCTCACTCCGGGGTAGCAGGAGCTCCTACAATGAGCAGTTCTTC
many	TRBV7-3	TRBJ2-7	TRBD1	CASSLGTGTELYEQYF	TGTGCCAGCAGCTTAGGCACCGGGACAGAGCTCTACGAGCAGTACTTC
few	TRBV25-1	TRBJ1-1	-	CASSDKWAVMNTEAFF	TGTGCCAGCAGTGATAAATGGGCAGTCATGAACACTGAAGCTTTCTTT
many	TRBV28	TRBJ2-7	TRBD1	CASSPPRQGARYEQYF	TGTGCCAGCAGTCCCCCCCGACAGGGGGCTCGCTACGAGCAGTACTTC
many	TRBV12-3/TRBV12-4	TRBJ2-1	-	CASSFRQGGGRGSYNEQFF	TGTGCCAGCAGTTTTAGGCAGGGGGGCGGGAGAGGGTCCTACAATGAGCAGTTCTTC
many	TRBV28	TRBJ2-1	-	CASTTRRTLGPNEQFF	TGTGCCAGCACCACACGGCGAACCCTCGGCCCCAATGAGCAGTTCTTC
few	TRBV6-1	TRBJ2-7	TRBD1	CASSKWDRVYEQYF	TGTGCCAGCAGTAAATGGGACAGGGTCTACGAGCAGTACTTC
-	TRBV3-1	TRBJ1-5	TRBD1	CASSQGVTGNQPQHF	TGTGCCAGCAGCCAAGGTGTGACAGGGAATCAGCCCCAGCATTTT
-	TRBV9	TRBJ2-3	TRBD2	CASSETSGRDAVADTQYF	TGTGCCAGCTCGGAGACTAGCGGGAGGGATGCCGTTGCAGATACGCAGTATTTT
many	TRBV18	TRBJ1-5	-	CASSPPGQLNQPQHF	TGTGCCAGCTCACCACCAGGGCAGCTAAATCAGCCCCAGCATTTT
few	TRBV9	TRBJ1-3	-	CANSVNEGSGNTIYF	TGTGCCAACAGCGTAAACGAGGGATCTGGAAACACCATATATTTT
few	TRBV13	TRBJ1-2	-	CASSFEGPANYGYTF	TGTGCCAGCAGCTTTGAGGGACCGGCTAACTATGGCTACACCTTC
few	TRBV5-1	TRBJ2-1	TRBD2	CASSSGTSIVEQFF	TGCGCCAGCAGCTCCGGGACTAGCATCGTTGAGCAGTTCTTC
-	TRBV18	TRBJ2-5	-	CASSLSEYQETQYF	TGTGCCAGCTCACTGAGCGAGTACCAAGAGACCCAGTACTTC